This T cell receptor beta chain was observed in a study of shared clonotypes between healthy human individuals. Notes on the study in general: Shared clonotypes across all four donors exceeded non-shared ones in generation probability. Among donors, clonotype sharing was expected to be affected by sequencing depth.

Trimming removed 6 bases at V and 2 bases at J, with 9 bases between. The germline gives CDR1 LGHNT, CDR2 FRNRAP. This CDR3 has 13 residues. A single count supports this clone. The antigen is undetermined. Produced via immunoSEQ multiplex PCR; TCRdb's table is partial and in-frame only. The sample shows a few million clones, over 85% of them seen only once. The sample comprised naive CD4+ T cells from PBMCs. Documented subset: CD45RA+ positively selected. This sequence was found in a man aged 18 to 29 in good health. Some clones in this sample may be carry-over from other donors' samples. The rearrangement links TRBV12-5 to TRBJ2-3; no definite D call. The DNA for the CDR3 is TGTGCTAGTGGGAGTCAAGCCACAGATACGCAGTATTTT. As protein: CASGSQATDTQYF.